This T cell receptor beta chain was identified in a study of human T cells and chemical hapten exposure. Study at large: There were weekly diphenylcyclopropenone doses to the scalp for patients throughout the roughly 23-week study. Upper-back patch tests with 0.01% DPC were read at 6 days.

Documented time point: pre-sensitization, week 0. Treatment here: therapeutic diphenylcyclopropenone sensitization with weekly scalp DPC. Using its own MiXCR run on the RACE reads, TCRdb lists one record per CDR3 protein. Of more than 85,000 distinct CDR3 sequences listed, 7.5% to 9.5% are singletons. A note on this clonotype: Antigen: not known.

General observations from the study: As patch test score rose, PT1 expanded TCR counts tended to rise as well.

Trimming cost V 0 bases and J 0 bases; bases outside gene matches: 11. Germline values: CDR1 SQVTM, CDR2 ANQGSEA. The CDR3 covers 19 residues. The sequence derives from a middle-aged man with alopecia areata. Some clones in this sample may be carry-over from other donors' samples. The chain combines TRBV29-1 with TRBJ2-6; 7 bases line up with TRBD2. The sample was whole blood, taken in connection with sensitization to the hapten diphenylcyclopropenone (DPC). CDR3 bases: TGCAGCGTTGAAGATTCTGGCCTAGCGGAAAGCTCTGGGGCCAACGTCCTGACTTTC. Protein: CSVEDSGLAESSGANVLTF.